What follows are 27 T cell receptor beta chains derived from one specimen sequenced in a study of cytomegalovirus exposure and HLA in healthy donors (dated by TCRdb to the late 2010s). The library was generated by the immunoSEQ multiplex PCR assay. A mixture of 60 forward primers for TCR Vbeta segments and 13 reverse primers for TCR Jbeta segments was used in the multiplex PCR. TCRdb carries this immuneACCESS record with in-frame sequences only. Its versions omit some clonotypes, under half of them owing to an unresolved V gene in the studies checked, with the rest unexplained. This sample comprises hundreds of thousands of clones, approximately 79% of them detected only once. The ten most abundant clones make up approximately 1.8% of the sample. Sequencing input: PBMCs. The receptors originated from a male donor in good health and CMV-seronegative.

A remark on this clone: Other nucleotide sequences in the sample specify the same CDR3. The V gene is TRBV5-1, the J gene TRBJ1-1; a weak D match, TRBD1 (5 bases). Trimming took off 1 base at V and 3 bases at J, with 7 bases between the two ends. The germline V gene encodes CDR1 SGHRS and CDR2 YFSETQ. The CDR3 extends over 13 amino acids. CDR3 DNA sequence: TGCGCCAGCAGCTTGCAAGGGGACACTGAAGCTTTCTTT. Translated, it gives CASSLQGDTEAFF.

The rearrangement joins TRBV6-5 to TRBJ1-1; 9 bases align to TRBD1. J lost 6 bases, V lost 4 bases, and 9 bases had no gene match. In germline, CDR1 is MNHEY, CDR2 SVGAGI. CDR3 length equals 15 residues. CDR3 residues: CASSLGTGWAAEAFF. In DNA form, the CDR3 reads TGTGCCAGCAGTTTGGGGACAGGGTGGGCGGCTGAAGCTTTCTTT.

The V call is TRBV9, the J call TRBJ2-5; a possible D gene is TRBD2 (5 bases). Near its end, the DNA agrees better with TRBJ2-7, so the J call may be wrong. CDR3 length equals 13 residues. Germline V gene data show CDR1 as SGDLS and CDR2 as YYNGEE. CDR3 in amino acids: CASSPDAGNEQYF. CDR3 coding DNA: TGTGCCAGCAGCCCCGATGCCGGGAACGAGCAGTACTTC.

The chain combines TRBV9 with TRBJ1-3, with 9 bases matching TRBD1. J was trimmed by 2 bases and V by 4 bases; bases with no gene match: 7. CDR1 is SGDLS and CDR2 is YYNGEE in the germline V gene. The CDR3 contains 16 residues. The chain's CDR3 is CASSTTGGAPGNTIYF. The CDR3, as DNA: TGTGCCAGCAGCACCACAGGGGGCGCCCCTGGAAACACCATATATTTT.

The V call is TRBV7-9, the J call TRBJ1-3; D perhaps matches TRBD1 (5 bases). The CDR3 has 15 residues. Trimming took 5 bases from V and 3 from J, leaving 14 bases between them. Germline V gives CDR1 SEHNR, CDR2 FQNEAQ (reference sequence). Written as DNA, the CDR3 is TGTGCCAGCAGCCGGCGTGGGGGAGGTGGAAACACCATATATTTT. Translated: CASSRRGGGGNTIYF.

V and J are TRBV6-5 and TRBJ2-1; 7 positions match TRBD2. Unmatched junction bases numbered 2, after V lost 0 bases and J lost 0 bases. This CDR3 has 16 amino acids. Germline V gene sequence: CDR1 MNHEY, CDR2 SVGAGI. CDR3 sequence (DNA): TGTGCCAGCAGTTACTCAGCGGGGAGCTCCTACAATGAGCAGTTCTTC. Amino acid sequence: CASSYSAGSSYNEQFF.

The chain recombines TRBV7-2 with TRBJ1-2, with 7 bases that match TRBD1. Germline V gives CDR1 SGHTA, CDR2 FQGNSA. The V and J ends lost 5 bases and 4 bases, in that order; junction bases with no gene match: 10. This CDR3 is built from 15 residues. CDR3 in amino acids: CASSKGQPLGYGYTF. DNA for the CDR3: TGTGCCAGCAGCAAGGGACAGCCACTAGGCTATGGCTACACCTTC.

DNA of the CDR3: TGTGCCAGTAGTTTAACAGGGGTTGATATAATTGACACTGAAGCTTTCTTT. Translated: CASSLTGVDIIDTEAFF. V usage is TRBV19 and J usage is TRBJ1-1, with TRBD1 matching 7 bases. CDR1 is LNHDA, CDR2 SQIVND, per germline (reference sequence). J was trimmed by 3 bases and V by 5 bases; bases with no gene match: 15. CDR3 length equals 17 residues.

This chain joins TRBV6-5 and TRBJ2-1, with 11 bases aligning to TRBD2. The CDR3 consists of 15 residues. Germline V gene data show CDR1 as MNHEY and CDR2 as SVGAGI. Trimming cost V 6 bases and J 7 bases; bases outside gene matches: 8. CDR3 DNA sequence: TGTGCCAGCAGGCCTTTAGCGGGAGGGCCAAATGAGCAGTTCTTC. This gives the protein CASRPLAGGPNEQFF.

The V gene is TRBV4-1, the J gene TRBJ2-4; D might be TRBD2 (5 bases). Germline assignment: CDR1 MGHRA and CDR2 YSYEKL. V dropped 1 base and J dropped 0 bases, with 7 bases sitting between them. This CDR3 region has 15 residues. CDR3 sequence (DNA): TGCGCCAGCAGCCAAGCGCGGGCAGCCAAAAACATTCAGTACTTC. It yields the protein CASSQARAAKNIQYF.

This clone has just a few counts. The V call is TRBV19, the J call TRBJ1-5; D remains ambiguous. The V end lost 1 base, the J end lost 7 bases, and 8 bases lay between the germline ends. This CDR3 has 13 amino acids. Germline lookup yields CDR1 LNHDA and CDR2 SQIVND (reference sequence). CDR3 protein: CASSIGEKQPQHF. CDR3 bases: TGTGCCAGTAGTATAGGAGAAAAGCAGCCCCAGCATTTT.

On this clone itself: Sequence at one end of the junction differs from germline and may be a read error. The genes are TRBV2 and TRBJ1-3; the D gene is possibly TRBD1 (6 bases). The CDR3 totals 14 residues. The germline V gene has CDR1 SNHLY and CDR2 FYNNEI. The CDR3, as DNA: TGTGCCAGCAGTGAGGCCTTAGGGGGAAACACCGTATATTTT. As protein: CASSEALGGNTVYF.

In DNA form, the CDR3 reads TGTGCCAGCAGTTACACAGGGACGAACACTGAAGCTTTCTTT. Its protein product is CASSYTGTNTEAFF. This chain joins TRBV6-6 and TRBJ1-1; a possible D gene is TRBD1 (6 bases). Germline loops: CDR1 MNHNY, CDR2 SVGAGI (reference sequence). Trimming took 2 bases from V and 1 from J, leaving 8 bases between them. This CDR3 region has 14 residues.

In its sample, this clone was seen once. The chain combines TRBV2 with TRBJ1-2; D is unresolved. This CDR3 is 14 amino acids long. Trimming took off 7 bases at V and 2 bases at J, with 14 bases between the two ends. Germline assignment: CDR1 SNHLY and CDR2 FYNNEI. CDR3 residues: CASTFSRENYGYTF. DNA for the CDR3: TGTGCCAGCACCTTCTCGCGCGAAAACTATGGCTACACCTTC. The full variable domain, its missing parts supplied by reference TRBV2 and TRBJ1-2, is EPEVTQTPSHQVTQMGQEVILRCVPISNHLYFYWYRQILGQKVEFLVSFYNNEISEKSEIFDDQFSVERPDGSNFTLKIRSTKLEDSAMYFCASTFSRENYGYTFGSGTRLTVV.

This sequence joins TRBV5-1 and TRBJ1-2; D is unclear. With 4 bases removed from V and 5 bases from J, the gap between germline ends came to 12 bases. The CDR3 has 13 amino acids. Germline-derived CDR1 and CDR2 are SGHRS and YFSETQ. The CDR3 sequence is CASSARSEYGYTF. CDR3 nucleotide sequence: TGCGCCAGCAGCGCGCGATCCGAATATGGCTACACCTTC.

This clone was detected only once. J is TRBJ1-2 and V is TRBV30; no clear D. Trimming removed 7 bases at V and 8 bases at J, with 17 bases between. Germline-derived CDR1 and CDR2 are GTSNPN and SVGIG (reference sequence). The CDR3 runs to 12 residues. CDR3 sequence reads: CAYQSGRVGYTF. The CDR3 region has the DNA TGTGCCTACCAATCCGGGCGGGTGGGCTACACCTTC.

In DNA form, the CDR3 reads TGTGCCAGCAGCGTAGGGGCTAACAGGGGGCCCTACTCTGGAAACACCATATATTTT. This encodes CASSVGANRGPYSGNTIYF. This chain connects TRBV9 to TRBJ1-3; TRBD1 matches 9 bases. The CDR3 consists of 19 residues. Germline-derived CDR1 and CDR2 are SGDLS and YYNGEE. V was pared by 0 bases and J by 0 bases, with 10 bases of the junction left unmatched.

The CDR3 region has the DNA TGCGCCAGCAGCTCAGGGCCAACTAATGAAAAACTGTTTTTT. Protein sequence: CASSSGPTNEKLFF. The chain has TRBV5-1 and TRBJ1-4, with a weak D call TRBD1 (5 bases). The CDR3 is 14 residues long. The germline gives CDR1 SGHRS, CDR2 YFSETQ. Trimming shortened V by 3 bases and J by 0 bases, and 6 bases separated the two germline ends. The full variable domain, rest sourced from reference TRBV5-1 and TRBJ1-4, is KAGVTQTPRYLIKTRGQQVTLSCSPISGHRSVSWYQQTPGQGLQFLFEYFSETQRNKGNFPGRFSGRQFSNSRSEMNVSTLELGDSALYLCASSSGPTNEKLFFGSGTQLSVL.

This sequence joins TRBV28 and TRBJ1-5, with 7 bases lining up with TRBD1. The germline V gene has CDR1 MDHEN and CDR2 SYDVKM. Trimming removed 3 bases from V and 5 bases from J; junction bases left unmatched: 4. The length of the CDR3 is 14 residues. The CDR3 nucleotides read TGTGCCAGCAGTTTCGGCAGGGGGGATCAGCCCCAGCATTTT. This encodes CASSFGRGDQPQHF.

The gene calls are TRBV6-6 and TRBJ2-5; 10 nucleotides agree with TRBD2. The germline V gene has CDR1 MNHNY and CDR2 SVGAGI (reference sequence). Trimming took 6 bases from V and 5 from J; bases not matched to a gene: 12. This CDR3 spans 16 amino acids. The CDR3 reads CASSRASGGWGETQYF. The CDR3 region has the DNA TGTGCCAGCAGCAGGGCTAGCGGGGGTTGGGGTGAGACCCAGTACTTC.

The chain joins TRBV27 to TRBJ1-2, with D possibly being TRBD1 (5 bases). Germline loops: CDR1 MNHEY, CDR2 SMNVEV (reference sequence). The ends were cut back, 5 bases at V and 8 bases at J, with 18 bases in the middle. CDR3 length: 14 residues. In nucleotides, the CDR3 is TGTGCCAGCAGTCGGGTGGGGGGGGGTAGAGGCTACACCTTC. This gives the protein CASSRVGGGRGYTF.

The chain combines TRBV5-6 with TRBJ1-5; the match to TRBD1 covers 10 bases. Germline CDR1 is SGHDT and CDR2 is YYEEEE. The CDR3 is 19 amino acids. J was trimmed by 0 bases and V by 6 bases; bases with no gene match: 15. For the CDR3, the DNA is TGTGCCAGCACAACCACCCGGGACAGGGGCCCTTATAGCAATCAGCCCCAGCATTTT. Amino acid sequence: CASTTTRDRGPYSNQPQHF.

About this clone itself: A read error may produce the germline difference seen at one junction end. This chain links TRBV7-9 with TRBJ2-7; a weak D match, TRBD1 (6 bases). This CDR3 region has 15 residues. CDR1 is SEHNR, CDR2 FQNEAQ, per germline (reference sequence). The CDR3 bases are TGTGCCAGCAGCCCCCCAGGGGCCTATACCTACAAGCAGTACTTC. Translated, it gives CASSPPGAYTYKQYF.

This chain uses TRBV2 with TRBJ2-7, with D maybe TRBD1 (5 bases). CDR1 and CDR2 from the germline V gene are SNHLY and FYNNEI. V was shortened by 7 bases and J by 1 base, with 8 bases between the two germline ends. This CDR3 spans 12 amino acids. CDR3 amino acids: CASTQGSYEQYF. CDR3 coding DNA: TGTGCCAGCACCCAGGGTTCCTACGAGCAGTACTTC.

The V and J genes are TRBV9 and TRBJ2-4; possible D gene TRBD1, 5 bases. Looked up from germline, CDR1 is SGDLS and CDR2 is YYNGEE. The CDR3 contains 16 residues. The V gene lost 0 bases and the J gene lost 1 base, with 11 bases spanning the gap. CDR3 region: CASSVGSGWAKNIQYF. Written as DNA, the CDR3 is TGTGCCAGCAGCGTAGGTTCAGGGTGGGCCAAAAACATTCAGTACTTC.

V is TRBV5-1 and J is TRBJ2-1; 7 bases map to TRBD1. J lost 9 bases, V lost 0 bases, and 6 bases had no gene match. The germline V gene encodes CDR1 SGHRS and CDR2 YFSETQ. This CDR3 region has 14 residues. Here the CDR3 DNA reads TGCGCCAGCAGCTTGGGGTGGGACAGAGGTGAGCAGTTCTTC. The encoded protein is CASSLGWDRGEQFF.

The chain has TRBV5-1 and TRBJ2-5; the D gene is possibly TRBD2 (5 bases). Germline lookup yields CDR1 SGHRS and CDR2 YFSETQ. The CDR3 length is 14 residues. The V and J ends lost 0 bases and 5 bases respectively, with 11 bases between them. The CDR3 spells CASSLAGVEETQYF. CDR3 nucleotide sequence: TGCGCCAGCAGCTTGGCCGGGGTTGAGGAGACCCAGTACTTC.